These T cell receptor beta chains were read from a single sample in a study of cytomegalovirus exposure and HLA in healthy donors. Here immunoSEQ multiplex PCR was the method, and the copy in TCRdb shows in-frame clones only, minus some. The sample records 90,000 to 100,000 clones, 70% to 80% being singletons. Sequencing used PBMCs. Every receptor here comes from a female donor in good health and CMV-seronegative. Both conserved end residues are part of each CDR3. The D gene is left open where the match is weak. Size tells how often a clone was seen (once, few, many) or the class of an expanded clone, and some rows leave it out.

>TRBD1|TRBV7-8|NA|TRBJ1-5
TGTGCCAGCAGCTTAGGGACAGGCTTACAGCATTTT
CASSLGTGLQHF
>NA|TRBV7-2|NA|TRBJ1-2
TGTGCCAGCAGCTTATTCGGGGGGACTGGAAGTGGCTACACCTTC
CASSLFGGTGSGYTF
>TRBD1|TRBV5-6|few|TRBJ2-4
TGTGCCAGCAGCTTGACCGAGGACAGGGGAGGGGGCGGAAACATTCAGTACTTC
CASSLTEDRGGGGNIQYF
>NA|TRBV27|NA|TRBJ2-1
TGTGCCAGCAGTTTAGCCGCCGGGACTCCGGTAGGCAATGAGCAGTTCTTC
CASSLAAGTPVGNEQFF
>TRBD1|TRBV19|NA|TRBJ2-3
TGTGCCAGTCAATTAGGACAGGGGCGCACAGATACGCAGTATTTT
CASQLGQGRTDTQYF
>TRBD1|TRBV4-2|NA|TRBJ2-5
TGTGCCAGCAGCCGGGGGACAGGAACCTTGGCAGAGACCCATTACTTC
CASSRGTGTLAETHYF
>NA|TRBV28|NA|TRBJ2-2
TGTGCCAGCAGCTCTCGGAACACCGGGGAGCTGTTTTTT
CASSSRNTGELFF
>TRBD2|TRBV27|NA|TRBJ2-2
TGTGCCAGCAGTTTATCGGGCCAGCGGGGCACCGGGGAGCTGTTTTTT
CASSLSGQRGTGELFF
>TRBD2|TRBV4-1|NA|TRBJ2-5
TGCGCCAGCAGCCAAGAACCCCCAGCGGGGAGACAAGAGACCCAGTACTTC
CASSQEPPAGRQETQYF
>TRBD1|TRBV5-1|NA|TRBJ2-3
TGCGCCAGCAGCCCCCGGGACAGGGTGGCAGATACGCAGTATTTT
CASSPRDRVADTQYF
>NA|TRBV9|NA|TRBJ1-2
TGCGCCAGCAGCGTAGGTCAGGGAATCGATGGCTACACCTTC
CASSVGQGIDGYTF
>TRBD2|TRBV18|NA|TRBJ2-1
TGTGCCAGCTCACCGGCCGGGACTAGCGGGGGGGCGTACAATGAGCAGTTCTTC
CASSPAGTSGGAYNEQFF
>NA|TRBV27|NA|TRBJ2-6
TGTGCCAGCAGTTACGGGGCTGGGGCCAACGTCCTGACTTTC
CASSYGAGANVLTF
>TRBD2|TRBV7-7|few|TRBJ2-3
TGTGCTAGCAGCCCCAACGCGGCTAGCGGCTTAGATACGCAGTATTTT
CASSPNAASGLDTQYF
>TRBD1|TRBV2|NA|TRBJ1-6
TGTGCCAGCAGTGAAGAAGGAGGGGGCTTGGGTTCACCCCTCCACTTT
CASSEEGGGLGSPLHF
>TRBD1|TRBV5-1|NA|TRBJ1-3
TGCGCCAGCAGCTTGGGACAGGGGTTCATTGGAAACACCATATATTTT
CASSLGQGFIGNTIYF